This T cell receptor (beta chain) was recovered during a study of control samples from healthy donors and cancer patients (dated by TCRdb to the early 2020s). Library preparation was by the immunoSEQ multiplex PCR assay. Held by TCRdb, this immuneACCESS table contains in-frame sequences only and omits some clones. Under half of the omission traces to an unresolved V gene where checked; the cause of the rest is unknown. Present in this sample are 70,000 to 90,000 clones, about 94% of which were seen just once. 4.5% to 6% of the sample lies in the top ten. The V end loses 6 bases and the J end loses 5 bases, and a stretch of 16 bases separates them. The CDR3 numbers 14 residues from cysteine through phenylalanine. The sequence is cut down to CDR3 DNA, 42 bases in frame from base 1. Via the germline V gene, CDR1 is ENHRY and CDR2 SYGVKD. As to this clone: Its cognate antigen has yet to be identified. No much larger clonotype is one base removed from it; base qualities were not supplied.

The sequence was collected from a woman aged 18-29 years in good health. Sequencing was done on a sample of blood. The chain links TRBV10-3 with TRBJ1-2; no D gene call is confident. The nucleotide sequence is TGTGCCATCAGGGCAGGAGGGCTCAAGTATGGCTACACCTTC. Translated, this is CAIRAGGLKYGYTF.